This T cell receptor (beta chain) derives from a study of blood T cell repertoires in COVID-19. Sequencing was performed with immunoSEQ multiplex PCR; in TCRdb, only in-frame clones are kept and a portion is missing. The data contain approximately 310,000 clones, roughly 85% of them singletons. The germline gives CDR1 LGHNT, CDR2 FRNRAP. V lost 2 bases and J lost 3, with 6 bases in between. The CDR3 consists of 13 residues. This clone has only one observation. The origin of this receptor is a man aged 30 to 45 who had recovered from COVID-19. V is TRBV12-5 and J is TRBJ2-3; tentative D call: TRBD2 (5 bases). The sequenced sample was PBMCs or T cells enriched from blood (not recorded which). CDR3 sequence (DNA): TGTGCTAGTGGTTTGTCGGGGACAGATACGCAGTATTTT. This gives the protein CASGLSGTDTQYF. Looking up the rest from reference TRBV12-5 and TRBJ2-3 gives the full variable domain: DARVTQTPRHKVTEMGQEVTMRCQPILGHNTVFWYRQTMMQGLELLAYFRNRAPLDDSGMPKDRFSAEMPDATLATLKIQPSEPRDSAVYFCASGLSGTDTQYFGPGTRLTVL.